This T cell receptor beta chain appears in the sequencing data of a study of blood T cell repertoires in COVID-19. In the study overall: The cDNA or gDNA used as material had been derived from T cells, B-cell-depleted T cells, or PBMCs.

Clones were sequenced by immunoSEQ multiplex PCR, and TCRdb holds only the in-frame ones, with some missing. The sample has 300,000 to 350,000 clones, approximately 92% seen once; the top ten hold around 6.8%. Germline CDR1 is SGDLS and CDR2 is YYNGEE. The CDR3 length is 13 residues. V dropped 1 base and J dropped 7 bases, with 9 bases sitting between them. This clone is a singleton in its sample. The specimen was peripheral blood. This clonotype was obtained from a woman aged 30 to 39 with COVID-19, enrolled during active disease. V gene TRBV9 combines with J gene TRBJ1-5, with D unclear. CDR3 residues: CASSVSPRQPQHF. For the CDR3, the DNA is TGTGCCAGCAGCGTATCCCCGCGCCAGCCCCAGCATTTT.